The entry below gives a single TCR beta chain sequence along with its context. Its antigen remains unknown. This sample stems from a study of cytomegalovirus exposure and HLA in healthy donors. About the research overall: Unique TCRs from HLA-typed donors, approximately 80 million of them, were held in an early data release. General study results and limits: Researchers had no immune exposure information except CMV serostatus available. Segments of the TCR beta V type were, in most cases, productive about 87% or about 30% of the time in an earlier analysis.

A multiplex PCR was run with 60 Vbeta primers and 13 Jbeta primers. Data came from immunoSEQ multiplex PCR; TCRdb stores just in-frame clones and leaves some out. Among about 57,000 clones listed, about four fifths were seen once. The CDR3 has 12 residues. V was clipped by 3 bases and J by 10 bases, with 12 bases between them. Germline V gene sequence: CDR1 SGHTA, CDR2 FQGNSA. This rearrangement joins TRBV7-2 to TRBJ1-1; unclear D gene. The specimen was PBMCs. The clonotype was recovered from a man aged 25 to 40 in good health and CMV-seropositive. The CDR3 region is CASSFSGRAAFF. The CDR3 region has the DNA TGTGCCAGCAGCTTTTCCGGGAGGGCAGCTTTCTTT.